The entry that follows covers one T cell receptor beta chain sequence. These data originate in a study of shared clonotypes between healthy human individuals. Whole-study context: CD4 naive cells filled three plates per donor, CD4 memory three, CD8 naive two and CD8 memory one.

TCRdb keeps only in-frame clones here, not all; method: immunoSEQ multiplex PCR. The sample lists around 720,000 clones, around four fifths occurring once. Sequencing was performed on memory CD4+ T cells sorted from blood. The subset denotes: CD45RA-negative fraction. The receptor comes from a woman in her twenties or thirties in good health.

The CDR3 nucleotides are TGCGCCAGCAGCTCCACAACGGAGCAGTACTTC. Translating gives CASSSTTEQYF. This sequence joins TRBV5-1 and TRBJ2-7, with D hard to call. V gave up 3 bases and J gave up 7 bases, with 8 bases separating them. This CDR3 is built from 11 residues. The germline V gene encodes CDR1 SGHRS and CDR2 YFSETQ.